The clone carrying this T cell receptor (beta chain) was observed a handful of times. As yet, its antigen is unknown. The entry originates in a study of identical twins. CDR1 and CDR2 (germline): MDHEN, SYDVKM. V gave up 6 bases and J gave up 3 bases, with 12 bases separating them. CDR3 length equals 14 residues. It was template switching that added a universal primer site, and there were unique molecular identifiers on the cDNA. Using its own MiXCR run on the 5' RACE reads, TCRdb lists one record per CDR3 protein. The top ten clones hold under 0.35% of a sample with some 1,600,000 distinct CDR3 sequences, about 31% of them seen once. Whole-study findings and limits: Among out-of-frame alpha sequences shared by twins, low generation probability occurred in excess. Within beta out-of-frame sequences, the excess sharing observed between twins was weaker. There were fewer insertions in abundant cord blood beta clonotypes, but memory repertoires showed no such pattern.

The rearrangement links TRBV28 to TRBJ2-4; D is uncertain. This receptor was identified in a newborn girl in good health. What was sequenced was cord blood. The CDR3 DNA reads TGTGCCAGCAGGCGAGGTTACGGCAAAAACATTCAGTACTTC. Its protein product is CASRRGYGKNIQYF.